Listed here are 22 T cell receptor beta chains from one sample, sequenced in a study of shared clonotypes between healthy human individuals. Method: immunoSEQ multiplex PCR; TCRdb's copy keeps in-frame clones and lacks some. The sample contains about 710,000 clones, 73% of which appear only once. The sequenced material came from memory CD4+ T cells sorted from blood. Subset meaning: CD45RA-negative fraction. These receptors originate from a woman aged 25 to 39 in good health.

The CDR3 region has the DNA TGTGCCAGCAGCCGCGACCTGGGACAGGGTGGTCAGCCCCAGCATTTT. This encodes CASSRDLGQGGQPQHF. The genes are TRBV7-8 and TRBJ1-5, with 9 nucleotides matching TRBD1. The CDR3 is 16 residues long. CDR1 and CDR2 from the germline V gene are SGHVS and FQNEAQ. The ends lost 5 bases at V and 6 bases at J; junction bases unmatched: 11.

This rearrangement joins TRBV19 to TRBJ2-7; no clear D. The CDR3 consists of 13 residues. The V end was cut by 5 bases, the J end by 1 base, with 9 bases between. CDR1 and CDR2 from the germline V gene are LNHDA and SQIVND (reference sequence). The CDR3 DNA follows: TGTGCCAGTAGTCCGGGTGGGTCCTACGAGCAGTACTTC. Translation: CASSPGGSYEQYF.

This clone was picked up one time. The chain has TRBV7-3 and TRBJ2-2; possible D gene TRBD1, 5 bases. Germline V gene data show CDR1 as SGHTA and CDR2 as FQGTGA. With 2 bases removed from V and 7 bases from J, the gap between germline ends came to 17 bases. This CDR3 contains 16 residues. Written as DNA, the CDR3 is TGTGCCAGCAGCTTACGTTTTAGGGGTTACGGCGGGGAGCTGTTTTTT. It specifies CASSLRFRGYGGELFF.

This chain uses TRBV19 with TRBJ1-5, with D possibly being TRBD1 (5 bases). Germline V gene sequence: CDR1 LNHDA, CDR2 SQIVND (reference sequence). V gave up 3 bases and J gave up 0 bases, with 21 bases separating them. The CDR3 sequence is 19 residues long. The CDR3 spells CASSILNVRGGRSNQPQHF. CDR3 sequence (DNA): TGTGCCAGTAGTATTCTGAATGTGAGGGGCGGGCGTAGCAATCAGCCCCAGCATTTT. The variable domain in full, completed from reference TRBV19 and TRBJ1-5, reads DGGITQSPKYLFRKEGQNVTLSCEQNLNHDAMYWYRQDPGQGLRLIYYSQIVNDFQKGDIAEGYSVSREKKESFPLTVTSAQKNPTAFYLCASSILNVRGGRSNQPQHFGDGTRLSIL.

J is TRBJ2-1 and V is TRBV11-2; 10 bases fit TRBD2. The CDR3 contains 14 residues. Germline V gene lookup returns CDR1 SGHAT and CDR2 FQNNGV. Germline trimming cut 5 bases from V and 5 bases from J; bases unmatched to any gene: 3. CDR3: CASSVGLANNEQFF. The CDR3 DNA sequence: TGTGCCAGCAGCGTGGGACTAGCGAACAATGAGCAGTTCTTC.

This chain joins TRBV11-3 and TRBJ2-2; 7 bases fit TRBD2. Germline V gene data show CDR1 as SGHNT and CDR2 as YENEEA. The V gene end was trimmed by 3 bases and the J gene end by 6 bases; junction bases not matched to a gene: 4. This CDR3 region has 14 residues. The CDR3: CASSLGGSAGELFF. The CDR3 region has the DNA TGTGCCAGCAGCTTGGGCGGGAGTGCCGGGGAGCTGTTTTTT.

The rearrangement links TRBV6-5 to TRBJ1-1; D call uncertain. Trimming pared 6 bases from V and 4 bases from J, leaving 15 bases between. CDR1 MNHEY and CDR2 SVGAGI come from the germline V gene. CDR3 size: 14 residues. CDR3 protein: CASSRVSIGTEAFF. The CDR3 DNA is TGTGCCAGCAGCCGAGTCTCGATCGGCACTGAAGCTTTCTTT.

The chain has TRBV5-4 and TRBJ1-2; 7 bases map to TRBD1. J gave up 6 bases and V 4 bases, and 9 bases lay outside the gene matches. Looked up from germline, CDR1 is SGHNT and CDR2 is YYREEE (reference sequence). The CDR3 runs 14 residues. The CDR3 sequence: CASSVRQGGHGYTF. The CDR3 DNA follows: TGTGCCAGCAGCGTCAGACAGGGCGGCCATGGCTACACCTTC. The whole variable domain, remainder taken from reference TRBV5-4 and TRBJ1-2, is ETGVTQSPTHLIKTRGQQVTLRCSSQSGHNTVSWYQQALGQGPQFIFQYYREEENGRGNFPPRFSGLQFPNYSSELNVNALELDDSALYLCASSVRQGGHGYTFGSGTRLTVV.

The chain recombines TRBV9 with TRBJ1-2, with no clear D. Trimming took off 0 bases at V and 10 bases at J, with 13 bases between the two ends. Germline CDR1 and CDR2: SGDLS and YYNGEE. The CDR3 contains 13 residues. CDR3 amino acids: CASSVGYGRIYTF. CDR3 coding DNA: TGTGCCAGCAGCGTAGGTTACGGTAGAATCTACACCTTC.

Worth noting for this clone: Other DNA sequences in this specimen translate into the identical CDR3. CDR3 in amino acids: CASSLRADYNEQFF. The CDR3, as DNA: TGCGCCAGCAGCTTGAGGGCGGACTACAATGAGCAGTTCTTC. The chain couples TRBV5-1 to TRBJ2-1; D unclear. V lost 1 base to trimming and J lost 3 bases, with 8 bases between them. The CDR3 is 14 amino acids. CDR1 is SGHRS, CDR2 YFSETQ, per germline.

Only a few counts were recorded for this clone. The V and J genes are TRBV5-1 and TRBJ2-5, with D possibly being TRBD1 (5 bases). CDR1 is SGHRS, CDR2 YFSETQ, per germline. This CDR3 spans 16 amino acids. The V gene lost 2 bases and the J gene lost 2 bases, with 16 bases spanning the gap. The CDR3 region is CASSFLPVTAQETQYF. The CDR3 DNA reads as TGCGCCAGCAGCTTTCTTCCCGTGACAGCACAAGAGACCCAGTACTTC.

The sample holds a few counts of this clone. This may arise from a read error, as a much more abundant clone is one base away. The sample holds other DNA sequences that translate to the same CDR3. This CDR3 reads CASSTSSGSYNEQFF. CDR3 nucleotide sequence: TGCGCCAGCAGCACATCTAGCGGTTCCTACAATGAGCAGTTCTTC. The chain links TRBV5-1 to TRBJ2-1, with 7 bases identical to TRBD2. The CDR3 is 15 residues long. Germline-derived CDR1 and CDR2 are SGHRS and YFSETQ. The trim removed 4 bases at V and 1 base at J, leaving 5 bases unmatched.

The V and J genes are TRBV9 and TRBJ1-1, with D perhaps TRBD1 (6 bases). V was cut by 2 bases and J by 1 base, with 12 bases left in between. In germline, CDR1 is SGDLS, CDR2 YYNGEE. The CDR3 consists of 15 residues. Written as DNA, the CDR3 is TGTGCCAGCAGCGTCGTTTTGGGACAGAACACTGAAGCTTTCTTT. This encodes CASSVVLGQNTEAFF.

This CDR3 reads CASSPYGTEAFF. CDR3 coding DNA: TGTGCCAGCAGCCCCTATGGCACTGAAGCTTTCTTT. This chain connects TRBV7-9 to TRBJ1-1; D not resolved. Per the germline V gene, CDR1 is SEHNR and CDR2 is FQNEAQ (reference sequence). The CDR3 consists of 12 residues. Trimming left V 5 bases short and J 4 bases short, with 8 bases between.

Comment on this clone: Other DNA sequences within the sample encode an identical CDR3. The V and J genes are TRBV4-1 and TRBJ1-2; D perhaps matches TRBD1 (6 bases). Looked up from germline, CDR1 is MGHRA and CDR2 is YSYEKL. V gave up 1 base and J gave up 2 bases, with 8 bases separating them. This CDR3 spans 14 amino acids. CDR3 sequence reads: CASSQGTANYGYTF. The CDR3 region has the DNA TGCGCCAGCAGCCAAGGGACAGCAAACTATGGCTACACCTTC.

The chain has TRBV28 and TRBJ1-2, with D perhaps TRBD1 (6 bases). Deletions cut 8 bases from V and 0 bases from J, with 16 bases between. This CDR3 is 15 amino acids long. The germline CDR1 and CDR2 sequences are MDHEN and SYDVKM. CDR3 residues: CASGIRRGTNYGYTF. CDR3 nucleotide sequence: TGTGCCAGCGGAATTCGTAGGGGGACTAACTATGGCTACACCTTC.

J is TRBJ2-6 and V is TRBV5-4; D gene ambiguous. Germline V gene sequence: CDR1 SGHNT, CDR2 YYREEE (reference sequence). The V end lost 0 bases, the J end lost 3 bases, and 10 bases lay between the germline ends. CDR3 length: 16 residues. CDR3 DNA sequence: TGTGCCAGCAGCTTGGAAGGTGGAAATGGGGCCAACGTCCTGACTTTC. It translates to CASSLEGGNGANVLTF.

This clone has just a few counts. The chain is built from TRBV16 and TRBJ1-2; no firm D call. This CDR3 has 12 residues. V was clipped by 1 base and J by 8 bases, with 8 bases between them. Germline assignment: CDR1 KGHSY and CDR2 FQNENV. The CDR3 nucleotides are TGTGCCAGCAGCCAATGGGAGGGAGGCTACACCTTC. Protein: CASSQWEGGYTF.

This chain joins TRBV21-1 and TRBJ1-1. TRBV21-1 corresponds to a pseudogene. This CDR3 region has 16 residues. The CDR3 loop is CASSKGKASGDTEAFF. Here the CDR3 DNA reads TGTGCCAGCAGCAAAGGAAAGGCTTCGGGAGACACTGAAGCTTTCTTT.

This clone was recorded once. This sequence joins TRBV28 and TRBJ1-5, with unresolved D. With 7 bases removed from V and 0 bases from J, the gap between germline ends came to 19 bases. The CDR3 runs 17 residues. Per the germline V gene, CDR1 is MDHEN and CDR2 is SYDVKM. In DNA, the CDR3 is TGTGCCAGCAAACCAAAGGGCTGGACCCATAGCAATCAGCCCCAGCATTTT. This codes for CASKPKGWTHSNQPQHF.

The CDR3 spells CASSLGALTNQPQHF. Written as DNA, the CDR3 is TGTGCCAGCAGCTTAGGAGCGCTGACCAATCAGCCCCAGCATTTT. V gene TRBV7-2 combines with J gene TRBJ1-5, with D unresolved. The ends were cut back, 1 base at V and 3 bases at J, with 10 bases in the middle. Germline-derived CDR1 and CDR2 are SGHTA and FQGNSA. The CDR3 sequence is 15 residues long.

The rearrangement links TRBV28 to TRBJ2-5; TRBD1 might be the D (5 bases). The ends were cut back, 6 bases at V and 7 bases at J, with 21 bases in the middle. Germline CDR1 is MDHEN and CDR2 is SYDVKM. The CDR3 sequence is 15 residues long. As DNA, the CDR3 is TGTGCCAGCAGAAACGTCTGGGGCCGGCCTGGGACCCAGTACTTC. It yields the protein CASRNVWGRPGTQYF.